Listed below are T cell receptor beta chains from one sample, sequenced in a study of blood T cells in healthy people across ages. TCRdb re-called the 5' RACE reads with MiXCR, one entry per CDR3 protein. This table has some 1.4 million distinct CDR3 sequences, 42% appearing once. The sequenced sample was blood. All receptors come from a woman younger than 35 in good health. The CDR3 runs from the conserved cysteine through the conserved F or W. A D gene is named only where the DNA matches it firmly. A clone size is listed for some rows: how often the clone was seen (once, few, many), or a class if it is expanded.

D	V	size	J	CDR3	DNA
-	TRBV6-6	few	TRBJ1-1	CASSTRSTEAFF	TGTGCCAGCAGCACACGAAGCACTGAAGCTTTCTTT
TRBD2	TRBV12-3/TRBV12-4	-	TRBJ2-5	CASSPPGAGGGEQYF	TGTGCCAGCAGTCCCCCAGGTGCGGGAGGGGGGGAGCAGTACTTC
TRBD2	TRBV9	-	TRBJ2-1	CASSAGLAALGEQFF	TGTGCCAGCAGCGCGGGACTAGCGGCGTTAGGAGAGCAGTTCTTC
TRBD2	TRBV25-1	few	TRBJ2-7	CASSAAGGPANEQYF	TGTGCCAGCAGTGCTGCGGGAGGGCCTGCCAACGAGCAGTACTTC
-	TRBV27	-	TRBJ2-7	CASSSHKFLYEQYF	TGTGCCAGCAGTTCCCACAAATTCCTCTACGAGCAGTACTTC
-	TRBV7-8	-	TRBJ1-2	CASSRYHQPYGYTF	TGTGCCAGCAGCCGTTATCACCAACCATATGGCTACACCTTC
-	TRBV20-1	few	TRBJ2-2	CSATRGVNTGELFF	TGCAGTGCGACCCGTGGGGTGAACACCGGGGAGCTGTTTTTT
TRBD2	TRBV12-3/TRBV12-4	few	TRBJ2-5	CASSLASGRLKTQYF	TGTGCCAGCAGTTTAGCTAGCGGGAGGCTCAAGACCCAGTACTTC
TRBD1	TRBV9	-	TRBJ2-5	CASSVEPGQQETQYF	TGTGCCAGCAGCGTAGAACCGGGACAGCAAGAGACCCAGTACTTC
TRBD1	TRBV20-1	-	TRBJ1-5	CSARGQGLRYSNQPQHF	TGCAGTGCTAGAGGACAGGGGTTAAGGTATAGCAATCAGCCCCAGCATTTT
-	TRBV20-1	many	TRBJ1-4	CSAQRVGIKENEKLFF	TGCAGTGCGCAGAGGGTGGGAATTAAGGAAAATGAAAAACTGTTTTTT
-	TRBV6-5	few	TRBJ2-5	CASRGGAVETQYF	TGTGCCAGCAGAGGAGGGGCCGTGGAGACCCAGTACTTC
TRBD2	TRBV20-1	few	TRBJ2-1	CSARDRNSGRWDEQFF	TGCAGTGCTAGAGATCGAAATAGCGGGAGGTGGGATGAGCAGTTCTTC
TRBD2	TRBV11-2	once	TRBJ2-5	CASSSTSGAEETQYF	TGTGCCAGCAGCTCGACTAGCGGGGCAGAAGAGACCCAGTACTTC
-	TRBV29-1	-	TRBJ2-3	CSVAPRASTDTQYF	TGCAGCGTTGCCCCCAGGGCCTCCACAGATACGCAGTATTTT
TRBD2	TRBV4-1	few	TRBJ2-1	CASASLAEYRNEQFF	TGCGCCAGCGCCTCCCTAGCGGAGTATCGGAATGAGCAGTTCTTC
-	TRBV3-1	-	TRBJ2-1	CASSQEGRSPYNEQFF	TGTGCCAGCAGCCAAGAAGGGAGGTCCCCTTACAATGAGCAGTTCTTC
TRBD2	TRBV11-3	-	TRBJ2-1	CASSRSGTSGVNEQFF	TGTGCCAGCAGTCGAAGCGGGACTAGCGGGGTAAATGAGCAGTTCTTC
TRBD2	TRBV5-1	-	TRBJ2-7	CASSLVGTSGSRYEQYF	TGCGCCAGCAGCTTGGTAGGGACTAGCGGGAGCCGCTACGAGCAGTACTTC
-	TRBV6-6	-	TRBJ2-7	CASSYPLGAEVPYEQYF	TGTGCCAGCAGTTACCCGCTCGGGGCGGAGGTGCCCTACGAGCAGTACTTC
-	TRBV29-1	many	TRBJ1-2	CSVERDGYTF	TGCAGCGTTGAGAGGGATGGCTACACCTTC
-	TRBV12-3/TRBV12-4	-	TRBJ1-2	CASSFYAESGYTF	TGTGCCAGCAGTTTTTATGCAGAAAGTGGCTACACCTTC
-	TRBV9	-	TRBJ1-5	CASSPQGGWSNQPQHF	TGTGCCAGCAGCCCACAGGGCGGGTGGAGCAATCAGCCCCAGCATTTT
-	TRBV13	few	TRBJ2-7	CASRPQGTYEQYF	TGTGCCAGCAGACCCCAGGGGACCTACGAGCAGTACTTC
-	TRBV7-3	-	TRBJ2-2	CASSLRSWTEGNTGELFF	TGTGCCAGCAGCTTAAGATCTTGGACAGAGGGTAACACCGGGGAGCTGTTTTTT
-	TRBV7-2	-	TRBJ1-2	CASSSPQGQGYTF	TGTGCCAGCAGCTCCCCCCAGGGACAAGGCTACACCTTC
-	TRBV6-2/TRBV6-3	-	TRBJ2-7	CASSPGALSSYEQYF	TGTGCCAGCAGCCCCGGGGCCCTGAGCTCCTACGAGCAGTACTTC
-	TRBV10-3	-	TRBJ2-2	CAISESGEPTGELFF	TGTGCCATCAGTGAGTCGGGGGAGCCCACCGGGGAGCTGTTTTTT
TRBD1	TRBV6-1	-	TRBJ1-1	CASTQGDYTEAFF	TGTGCCAGCACACAGGGGGACTACACTGAAGCTTTCTTT
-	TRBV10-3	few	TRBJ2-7	CAISDVTGPNYEQYF	TGTGCCATCAGTGATGTTACGGGACCTAACTACGAGCAGTACTTC
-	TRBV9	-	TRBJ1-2	CASSATRDGNYGYTF	TGTGCCAGCAGCGCGACCCGGGACGGCAACTATGGCTACACCTTC
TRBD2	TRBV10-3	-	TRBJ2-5	CAISESASGGLASQETQYF	TGTGCCATCAGTGAGTCGGCTAGCGGCGGTCTCGCGTCTCAAGAGACCCAGTACTTC
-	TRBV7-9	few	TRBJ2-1	CASSPTNGASEQFF	TGTGCCAGCAGCCCTACTAATGGGGCCAGTGAGCAGTTCTTC
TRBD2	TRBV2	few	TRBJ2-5	CASSGVAGNQETQYF	TGTGCCAGCAGTGGGGTAGCGGGGAACCAAGAGACCCAGTACTTC
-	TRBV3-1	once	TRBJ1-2	CASSHGKAYYGYTF	TGTGCCAGCAGCCACGGGAAAGCCTACTATGGCTACACCTTC
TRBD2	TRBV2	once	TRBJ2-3	CASRGGTSGGDTQYF	TGTGCCAGCAGGGGCGGGACTAGCGGAGGAGATACGCAGTATTTT
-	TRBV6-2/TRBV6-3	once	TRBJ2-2	CASRRDRYTGELFF	TGTGCCAGCAGGCGGGACAGATACACCGGGGAGCTGTTTTTT